The 26 T cell receptor beta chains in this list originate from one sample, sequenced in a study of regulatory T cells in long-lasting Graves disease. iRepertoire HTBI primers and Arm-PCR of CDR3 regions built TCR beta libraries. In TCRdb, the multiplex PCR reads were re-called with MiXCR into one record per CDR3 protein. This repertoire shows approximately 440,000 distinct CDR3 sequences, around 15% found once; its top ten account for 12%. Specified time point: newly diagnosed GD, antithyroid drugs for less than 3 months. From RNA extracted from PBMCs, the TCR library was made. A further study also used this sample, focusing on T cells in Graves' hyperthyroidism and ophthalmopathy.

The material sequenced was peripheral blood mononuclear cells (PBMCs), taken at new diagnosis, from a patient treated with antithyroid drugs. The receptors derive from a man aged 35 to 55 with Graves disease.

This clonotype was detected many times. This chain links TRBV20-1 with TRBJ2-7; TRBD1 aligns across 9 bases. The CDR3 is 13 residues long. Trimming removed 4 bases from V and 6 bases from J; junction bases left unmatched: 7. Germline CDR1 is DFQATT and CDR2 is SNEGSKA (reference sequence). The CDR3 bases are TGCAGTGCTAAGTACAGGGGGCCGTCCGAGCAGTACTTC. As protein: CSAKYRGPSEQYF.

The chain has TRBV28 and TRBJ1-1, with D possibly TRBD1 on 6 matching bases. The V gene lost 4 bases and the J gene lost 8 bases, with 20 bases spanning the gap. The germline CDR1 and CDR2 sequences are MDHEN and SYDVKM. The length of the CDR3 is 15 residues. CDR3: CASSSPPGQGGEAFF. CDR3 nucleotide sequence: TGTGCCAGCAGTTCCCCACCGGGACAAGGGGGGGAAGCTTTCTTT.

In its sample, this clonotype was seen many times. The gene calls are TRBV12-5 and TRBJ1-5; no clear D gene. The CDR3 length is 15 residues. The V and J ends lost 7 bases and 0 bases respectively, with 13 bases between them. Germline V gene data show CDR1 as LGHNT and CDR2 as FRNRAP. Here the CDR3 DNA reads TGTGCTAGTGACTCGACGGAATATAGCAATCAGCCCCAGCATTTT. Amino acid sequence: CASDSTEYSNQPQHF.

The J gene is TRBJ2-1, the V gene TRBV29-1, with D uncertain. This CDR3 is 13 amino acids long. Per the germline V gene, CDR1 is SQVTM and CDR2 is ANQGSEA. V lost 7 bases and J 6 bases, leaving 16 bases between the germline ends. CDR3 nucleotide sequence: TGCAGCGCCCTTTGGGGATTGGGCAATGAGCAGTTCTTC. The encoded protein is CSALWGLGNEQFF.

This clonotype was seen many times. The chain carries TRBV6-2 or TRBV6-3 and TRBJ2-1; 11 nucleotides align to TRBD2. Germline trimming cut 5 bases from V and 7 bases from J; bases unmatched to any gene: 4. The CDR3 is 14 residues long. CDR1 is MNHEY and CDR2 is SVGEGT in the germline V gene. In DNA form, the CDR3 reads TGTGCCAGCAGTGCTAGCGGGAGGTTTAATGAGCAGTTCTTC. Residues: CASSASGRFNEQFF.

A word on this clonotype: At one boundary the junction diverges from the germline segment, which might be a read error. The chain combines TRBV3-1 with TRBJ2-1; D is uncertain. Germline V gene data show CDR1 as LGHDT and CDR2 as YNNKEL (reference sequence). CDR3 length: 16 amino acids. The CDR3 nucleotides are TGTGCCAGCAGCCCGGCCCTGGGGTCTCGTTACAGTGAGCAGTTCTTC. Translation gives CASSPALGSRYSEQFF.

The chain links TRBV10-2 to TRBJ2-1; TRBD2 matches 8 bases. This CDR3 contains 15 residues. V lost 9 bases to trimming and J lost 0 bases; unmatched junction nucleotides: 7. In germline, CDR1 is WSHSY, CDR2 SAAADI. CDR3 DNA sequence: TGCGCCAGTGTAGCGGGACCCCTCTCCTACAATGAGCAGTTCTTC. Translating it yields CASVAGPLSYNEQFF.

Ten or more counts support this clonotype. The chain employs TRBV27 and TRBJ2-7; 7 positions match TRBD2. J gave up 3 bases and V 2 bases, and 7 bases lay outside the gene matches. This CDR3 is built from 15 residues. Per germline, CDR1 MNHEY and CDR2 SMNVEV (reference sequence). The CDR3 sequence is CASSLGGGRYYEQYF. The CDR3 nucleotides read TGTGCCAGCAGTTTAGGGGGGGGTAGGTACTACGAGCAGTACTTC.

At least ten counts were recorded for this clonotype. This sequence joins TRBV7-9 and TRBJ1-1; D is uncertain. The germline V gene encodes CDR1 SEHNR and CDR2 FQNEAQ (reference sequence). Trimming took off 5 bases at V and 1 base at J, with 8 bases between the two ends. CDR3 length equals 13 residues. The CDR3 here is CASSRRQNTEAFF. CDR3 bases: TGTGCCAGCAGCCGACGGCAGAACACTGAAGCTTTCTTT.

This clonotype came up many times. This chain links TRBV7-9 with TRBJ2-1; D gene ambiguous. The germline CDR1 and CDR2 sequences are SEHNR and FQNEAQ (reference sequence). The CDR3 length is 15 residues. Trimming left V 1 base short and J 6 bases short, with 13 bases between. The CDR3 coding sequence is TGTGCCAGCAGCTTAGTCGGCGGAGCGCCCAATGAGCAGTTCTTC. Residues: CASSLVGGAPNEQFF.

Ten or more counts support this clonotype. This chain connects TRBV12-3 or TRBV12-4 to TRBJ1-2; weak D call: TRBD1 (5 bases). V was cut by 6 bases and J by 7 bases, with 18 bases left in between. The CDR3 loop spans 14 amino acids. The CDR3 sequence is CASRTGLNLGGYTF. CDR3 nucleotides: TGTGCCAGCAGGACGGGACTGAACTTGGGTGGCTACACCTTC.

This clonotype was recorded many times. The V gene is TRBV2, the J gene TRBJ2-1; no clear D. Trimming took off 4 bases at V and 0 bases at J, with 7 bases between the two ends. This CDR3 comprises 14 residues. CDR1 is SNHLY and CDR2 is FYNNEI in the germline V gene. The CDR3 DNA reads TGTGCCAGCAGTGTCCGGCCCTCCTACAATGAGCAGTTCTTC. Translating it yields CASSVRPSYNEQFF. The full variable domain, its missing parts supplied by reference TRBV2 and TRBJ2-1, is EPEVTQTPSHQVTQMGQEVILRCVPISNHLYFYWYRQILGQKVEFLVSFYNNEISEKSEIFDDQFSVERPDGSNFTLKIRSTKLEDSAMYFCASSVRPSYNEQFFGPGTRLTVL.

This clonotype was seen just once. This chain uses TRBV12-3 or TRBV12-4 with TRBJ1-2; D unresolved. The CDR3 loop spans 12 amino acids. Trimming shortened V by 0 bases and J by 8 bases, and 7 bases separated the two germline ends. The CDR3 bases are TGTGCCAGCAGTTTAGCGCTCCACGGCTACACCTTC. Translation: CASSLALHGYTF.

This clonotype was counted at least ten times. V gene TRBV2 combines with J gene TRBJ1-4; D remains ambiguous. Germline V gene sequence: CDR1 SNHLY, CDR2 FYNNEI. Deletions cut 6 bases from V and 8 bases from J, with 16 bases between. The CDR3 covers 14 residues. CDR3 residues: CASRKWGADEKLFF. The CDR3 DNA sequence: TGTGCCAGCAGGAAGTGGGGAGCGGACGAAAAACTGTTTTTT.

About this clonotype itself: A much more abundant neighbour one base away suggests this may be a read error. The V and J genes are TRBV5-1 and TRBJ2-1; TRBD2 agrees at 8 bases. The germline CDR1 and CDR2 sequences are SGHRS and YFSETQ. Losses at the gene ends were 0 bases for V and 6 bases for J; bases not matched to a gene: 5. The CDR3 length is 15 residues. The CDR3 protein is CASSLVERESNEQFF. The CDR3, as DNA: TGCGCCAGCAGCTTGGTCGAGCGGGAGAGCAATGAGCAGTTCTTC.

In this sample, this clonotype turned up many times. This rearrangement joins TRBV5-1 to TRBJ1-2; tentatively, D is TRBD1 (6 bases). Between the trimmed V and J ends, which lost 4 bases and 5 bases, there was a span of 12 bases. From germline, CDR1 is SGHRS and CDR2 YFSETQ. CDR3 length: 13 amino acids. CDR3 loop: CASSADSSYGYTF. CDR3 coding DNA: TGCGCCAGCAGCGCGGACAGTTCTTATGGCTACACCTTC.

This clonotype has just a few counts. This chain connects TRBV5-4 to TRBJ2-3; 7 bases fit TRBD1. This CDR3 comprises 14 residues. Germline V gene data show CDR1 as SGHNT and CDR2 as YYREEE (reference sequence). The V segment lost 4 bases and the J segment 2 bases; nucleotides outside the gene matches: 4. In DNA form, the CDR3 reads TGTGCCAGCAGCCCAGGGGGTTTCACAGATACGCAGTATTTT. This encodes CASSPGGFTDTQYF.

This clonotype was seen repeatedly, ten times or more. The gene calls are TRBV6-2 or TRBV6-3 and TRBJ1-5; 9 bases line up with TRBD1. Germline assignment: CDR1 MNHEY and CDR2 SVGEGT. Trimming removed 5 bases from V and 6 bases from J; junction bases left unmatched: 8. The CDR3 sequence is 15 residues long. The CDR3 coding sequence is TGTGCCAGCAGTAAAATGCGACAGGGGGGTCAGCCCCAGCATTTT. Amino acid sequence: CASSKMRQGGQPQHF.

In this sample, this clonotype turned up many times. CDR3 region: CASSQQGFGRELFF. CDR3 DNA: TGTGCCAGCAGTCAACAGGGGTTTGGTCGGGAGCTGTTTTTT. The V gene is TRBV2, the J gene TRBJ2-2; 7 positions agree with TRBD1. CDR3 length: 14 amino acids. The germline CDR1 and CDR2 sequences are SNHLY and FYNNEI. Trimming removed 5 bases from V and 9 bases from J; junction bases left unmatched: 9.

This clonotype was seen at least ten times. V is TRBV14 and J is TRBJ2-1, with TRBD2 identical over 14 bases. V was pared by 2 bases and J by 10 bases, with 10 bases of the junction left unmatched. The germline CDR1 and CDR2 sequences are SGHDN and FVKESK. The CDR3 runs to 17 residues. For the CDR3, the DNA is TGTGCCAGCAGCCAACCCACGGGACTAGCGGGAGTCGGGGAGCAGTTCTTC. It yields the protein CASSQPTGLAGVGEQFF.

This sequence joins TRBV5-6 and TRBJ2-1; the match to TRBD1 covers 7 bases. J lost 0 bases, V lost 0 bases, and 9 bases had no gene match. Germline CDR1 is SGHDT and CDR2 is YYEEEE. The CDR3 has 18 amino acids. CDR3 sequence: CASSLDMGQRSSYNEQFF. The CDR3 DNA follows: TGTGCCAGCAGCTTGGATATGGGACAGCGGAGCTCCTACAATGAGCAGTTCTTC.

Concerning this clonotype itself: With only one base between it and a far larger clone, this is likely a read error. The chain employs TRBV3-1 and TRBJ2-1; 8 positions match TRBD2. This CDR3 contains 14 residues. Germline values: CDR1 LGHDT, CDR2 YNNKEL (reference sequence). The trim removed 1 base at V and 4 bases at J, leaving 0 bases unmatched. CDR3 nucleotides: TGTGCCAGCAGCCAAGCGGGAGGGTACAATGAGCAGTTCTTC. It codes for CASSQAGGYNEQFF.

With respect to this clonotype: A far larger clone is one nucleotide away, so this likely arose from a read error. This chain links TRBV6-2 or TRBV6-3 with TRBJ2-4; 16 nucleotides agree with TRBD2. The CDR3 consists of 18 residues. The V gene end was trimmed by 11 bases and the J gene end by 13 bases; junction bases not matched to a gene: 23. Germline CDR1 is MNHEY and CDR2 is SVGEGT. DNA of the CDR3: TGTGCCTGCACTCCAGGGACTAGCGGGAGGGCCTACTACAATGAGCAGTACTTC. Translated: CACTPGTSGRAYYNEQYF.

Ten or more counts support this clonotype. The chain joins TRBV6-5 to TRBJ2-7; 8 nucleotides line up with TRBD1. This CDR3 is built from 15 residues. Germline V lookup: CDR1 MNHEY, CDR2 SVGAGI. V lost 0 bases, J lost 2 bases, and 3 bases stayed unmatched. The CDR3 nucleotides are TGTGCCAGCAGTTACTCAGGCAGGGGGCCCTACGAGCAGTACTTC. Its protein product is CASSYSGRGPYEQYF.

This clonotype was detected ten times or more. The chain employs TRBV6-1 and TRBJ2-1; D is undetermined. Trimming stripped 7 bases from V and 1 base from J, with 11 bases between. CDR1 and CDR2 (germline): MNHNS, SASEGT. The CDR3 consists of 14 residues. The CDR3 DNA sequence: TGTGCCAGCACCAAAGGTGGATCCTACAATGAGCAGTTCTTC. Amino acid sequence: CASTKGGSYNEQFF.

The gene calls are TRBV6-1 and TRBJ2-1, with 16 bases lining up with TRBD2. V dropped 7 bases and J dropped 8; count of bases not matched to a gene: 5. Germline values: CDR1 MNHNS, CDR2 SASEGT. The CDR3 length is 15 residues. In DNA, the CDR3 is TGTGCCAGCACTCCAGGGACTAGCGGGAGGGATGAGCAGTTCTTC. Translated: CASTPGTSGRDEQFF.